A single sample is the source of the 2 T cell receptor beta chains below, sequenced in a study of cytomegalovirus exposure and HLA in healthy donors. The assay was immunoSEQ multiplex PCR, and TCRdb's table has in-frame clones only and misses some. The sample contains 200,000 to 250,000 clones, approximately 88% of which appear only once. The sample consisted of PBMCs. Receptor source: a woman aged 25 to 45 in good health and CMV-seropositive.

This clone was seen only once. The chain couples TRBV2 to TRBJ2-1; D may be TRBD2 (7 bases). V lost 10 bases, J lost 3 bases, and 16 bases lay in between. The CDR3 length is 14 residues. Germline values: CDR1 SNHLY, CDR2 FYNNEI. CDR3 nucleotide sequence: TGTGCCACCTCAGGAGGGGGGGGCTACAATGAGCAGTTCTTC. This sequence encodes CATSGGGGYNEQFF.

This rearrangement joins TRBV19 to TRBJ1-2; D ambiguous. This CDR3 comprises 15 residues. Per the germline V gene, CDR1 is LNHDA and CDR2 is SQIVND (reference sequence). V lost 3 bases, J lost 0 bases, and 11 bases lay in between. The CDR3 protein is CASSIVERPNYGYTF. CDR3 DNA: TGTGCCAGTAGTATTGTTGAGCGACCTAACTATGGCTACACCTTC.